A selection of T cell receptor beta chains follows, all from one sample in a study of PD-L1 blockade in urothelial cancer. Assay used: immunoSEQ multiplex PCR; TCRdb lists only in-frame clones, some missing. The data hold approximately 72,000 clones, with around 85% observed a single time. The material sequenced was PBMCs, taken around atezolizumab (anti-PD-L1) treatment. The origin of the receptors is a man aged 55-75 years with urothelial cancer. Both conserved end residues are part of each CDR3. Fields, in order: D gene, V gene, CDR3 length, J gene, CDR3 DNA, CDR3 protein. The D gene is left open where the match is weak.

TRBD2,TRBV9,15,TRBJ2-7,TGTGCCAGCAGCGTAGAGGCGGGGGGGCCTTACGAGCAGTACTTC,CASSVEAGGPYEQYF
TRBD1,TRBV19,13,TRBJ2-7,TGTGCCAGTACCGGGACAGGGGACTACGAGCAGTACTTC,CASTGTGDYEQYF
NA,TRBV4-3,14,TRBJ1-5,TGCGCCAGCAGCCAAGTCTATGGGGCCCAGCCCCAGCATTTT,CASSQVYGAQPQHF
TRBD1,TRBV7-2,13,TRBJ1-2,TGTGCCAGCACCACCCAGGGGGCGATTGGCTACACCTTC,CASTTQGAIGYTF
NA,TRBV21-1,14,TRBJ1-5,TGTGCCAGCAAGGGAGGGGGAACCGGCCAGCCCCAGCATTTT,CASKGGGTGQPQHF
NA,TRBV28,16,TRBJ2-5,TGTGCCAGCAGTCCTTTCAGGGGCCCCCAGGGAGAGACCCAGTACTTC,CASSPFRGPQGETQYF
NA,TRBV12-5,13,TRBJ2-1,TGTGCTAGTGGTTTTGACTCCATCAGCGAGCAGTTCTTC,CASGFDSISEQFF
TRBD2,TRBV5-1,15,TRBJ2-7,TGCGCCAGCAGCTCTGGCCGGGGGGACTTCTACGAGCAGTACTTC,CASSSGRGDFYEQYF
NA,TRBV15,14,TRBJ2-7,TGTGCCACCAGCAGAGATACGGGACTGGGCGAGCAGTACTTC,CATSRDTGLGEQYF
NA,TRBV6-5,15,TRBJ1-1,TGTGCCAGCAGTTACGCCTTAACAGAGAACACTGAAGCTTTCTTT,CASSYALTENTEAFF